What follows is one TCR beta chain and its context. This sample was taken from a study of blood T cell repertoires in COVID-19. Turning to the study itself: COVID-19 samples, acute and convalescent, were from the United States, Italy and Spain. Sample material is recorded as cDNA or gDNA derived from T cells, B-cell-depleted T cells, or PBMCs.

The CDR3 consists of 14 residues. Per germline, CDR1 SGHAT and CDR2 FQNNGV. V was trimmed by 1 base and J by 1 base, leaving 7 bases between them. Per the study methods: The assay estimated nucleated cells by amplifying reference gene primers. Only in-frame clones appear in the TCRdb table, and some are missing; sequencing was by immunoSEQ multiplex PCR. V and J calls and clone size are copied from that table; D and trimming were computed from the DNA. Among 6,500 to 7,000 clones listed, about nine tenths were seen once. The chain carries TRBV11-2 and TRBJ1-1; D not resolved. This TCR was sampled from a human donor with active COVID-19. The donor label of this sample is uncertain. The sequenced sample consisted of peripheral blood. Here the CDR3 reads CASSLVGSNTEAFF. CDR3 in DNA: TGTGCCAGCAGCTTAGTCGGGTCGAACACTGAAGCTTTCTTT.